A selection of T cell receptor beta chains follows, all from one sample in a study of T cell responses to AZD1222 COVID-19 vaccine. The repertoire was sequenced with immunoSEQ multiplex PCR; TCRdb's copy has only in-frame clones and lacks some. This sample has more than 95,000 clones, with around 90% found just once. Sequencing was performed on peripheral blood, taken on day 0 of AZD1222 vaccination. The source of these receptors is an adult in good health. The CDR3 runs from the conserved cysteine through the conserved F or W. Fields, in order: D gene, J gene, V gene, clone size, CDR3 DNA, CDR3 protein. A D gene is named only where the DNA matches it firmly. Rows give clone size only sometimes, using once, few, many, or a class for an expanded clone.

- | TRBJ1-1 | TRBV4-3 | - | - | CASSPSINTEAFFGNTEAFF
TRBD2 | TRBJ2-7 | TRBV9 | - | TGTGCCAGCAGCGTAGGTGGGGCTAGCGGAATTCACTACGAGCAGTACTTC | CASSVGGASGIHYEQYF
- | TRBJ1-4 | TRBV15 | - | TGTGCCACCAGCCCAATGACAGGTTCCGAAAAACTGTTTTTT | CATSPMTGSEKLFF
- | TRBJ1-5 | TRBV6-1 | - | TGTGCCAGCAGTGGAAGATCACAGGGTCGGAGGAATCAGCCCCAGCATTTT | CASSGRSQGRRNQPQHF
- | TRBJ2-3 | TRBV5-1 | - | TGCGCCAGCAGCTCCGGGTGGGGCAGAGTAGACTTT | CASSSGWGRVDF
- | TRBJ2-7 | TRBV12-3/TRBV12-4 | - | TGTGCCAGCAGGTCACAGGGATGGGAGCAGTACTTC | CASRSQGWEQYF
- | TRBJ1-4 | TRBV3-1/TRBV3-2 | - | TGTGCCAGCAGACAGGGACCCAATAATGAAAAACTGTTTTTT | CASRQGPNNEKLFF
TRBD2 | TRBJ2-7 | TRBV5-1 | - | TGCGCCAGCAGCTGGACTAGCGAACGGGCACCCTACGAGCAGTACTTC | CASSWTSERAPYEQYF
TRBD1 | TRBJ2-7 | TRBV7-2 | - | TGTGCCAGCAGCTTAGAGCGGCCGGGACAGGGGACCGAGCAGTACTTC | CASSLERPGQGTEQYF
- | TRBJ2-2 | TRBV9 | once | TGTGCCAGCAGCGAGAACACCGGGGAGCTGTTTTTT | CASSENTGELFF
- | TRBJ2-7 | TRBV4-2 | - | TGTGCCAGCAGCCAAGACGAGACTAGTTGGAACGAGCAGTACTTC | CASSQDETSWNEQYF
- | TRBJ2-2 | TRBV30 | many | TGTGCCTGGAGTCTGACAGACAGAGACACCGGGGAGCTGTTTTTT | CAWSLTDRDTGELFF
TRBD2 | TRBJ2-5 | TRBV7-9 | - | TGTGCCAGCAGCTTTCCGACTAGCGGGGGAGGGGAAGAGACCCAGTACTTC | CASSFPTSGGGEETQYF
- | TRBJ1-6 | TRBV4-1 | - | TGCGCCAGCAGGAGCTTGGCCGGGGCTCCCCTCCACTTT | CASRSLAGAPLHF
- | TRBJ2-7 | TRBV28 | few | TGTGCCAGCAGCCCCCCGGACATCTACGAGCAGTACTTC | CASSPPDIYEQYF